These 7 T cell receptor beta chains share one sample of origin, sequenced in a study of shared clonotypes between healthy human individuals. Sequencing was performed with immunoSEQ multiplex PCR; in TCRdb, only in-frame clones are kept and a portion is missing. The data contain more than 1,200,000 clones, approximately 98.5% of them singletons. The specimen was naive CD4+ T cells sorted from blood. Stated subset: CD45RA+ positively selected. The source of these receptors is a man younger than 40 in good health.

J is TRBJ2-1 and V is TRBV27; 13 positions agree with TRBD2. V was clipped by 6 bases and J by 6 bases; unmatched bases: 14. CDR1 and CDR2 from the germline V gene are MNHEY and SMNVEV (reference sequence). The CDR3 extends over 18 amino acids. CDR3 in DNA: TGTGCCAGCAGACCGGGACTCAGGACTAGCGGGAGTGTCAATGAGCAGTTCTTC. Amino acid sequence: CASRPGLRTSGSVNEQFF.

This clone was picked up one time. The rearrangement uses TRBV7-9 and TRBJ2-4; D might be TRBD1 (6 bases). Germline assignment: CDR1 SEHNR and CDR2 FQNEAQ (reference sequence). V was shortened by 0 bases and J by 6 bases, with 9 bases between the two germline ends. The CDR3 is 14 residues long. The CDR3 DNA follows: TGTGCCAGCAGCTTAGCCCGGACAGCAAACATTCAGTACTTC. It codes for CASSLARTANIQYF.

The chain couples TRBV27 to TRBJ2-1; no definite D call. Trimming removed 5 bases at V and 3 bases at J, with 14 bases between. This CDR3 is 15 amino acids long. The germline CDR1 and CDR2 sequences are MNHEY and SMNVEV (reference sequence). The CDR3 DNA sequence: TGTGCCAGCAGTGGCTCATCTTCCCGCTACAATGAGCAGTTCTTC. This gives the protein CASSGSSSRYNEQFF.

As concerns this clone: The junction does not match germline at one end; this may be a read error. The chain employs TRBV7-7 and TRBJ2-5, with D tentatively TRBD2 (5 bases). The length of the CDR3 is 14 residues. Germline loops: CDR1 SSHAT, CDR2 FNYEAQ (reference sequence). The CDR3: CASSPISAQETQYF. DNA for the CDR3: TGTGCTAGCAGCCCGATTAGCGCACAAGAGACCCAGTACTTC. The full variable domain, in which reference TRBV7-7 and TRBJ2-5 provide the parts outside the CDR3, is GAGVSQSPRYKVTKRGQDVTLRCDPISSHATLYWYQQALGQGPEFLTYFNYEAQPDKSGLPSDRFSAERPEGSISTLTIQRTEQRDSAMYRCASSPISAQETQYFGPGTRLLVL.

Comments on this clone: The identical CDR3 is also encoded by other nucleotide sequences in the sample. The CDR3 region is CASSSQGANTEAFF. The CDR3 DNA is TGTGCCAGCAGCTCCCAGGGGGCAAACACTGAAGCTTTCTTT. This sequence joins TRBV7-3 and TRBJ1-1; 8 bases match TRBD1. The CDR3 has 14 residues. Trimming at V came to 4 bases and at J to 2 bases, leaving 3 bases not matched to a gene. Germline CDR1 SGHTA, CDR2 FQGTGA.

DNA of the CDR3: TGTGCCAGCTCACCTAGCTGGAGCTCCTACAATGAGCAGTTCTTC. It specifies CASSPSWSSYNEQFF. The J gene is TRBJ2-1, the V gene TRBV18; D not resolved. The length of the CDR3 is 15 residues. The ends were cut back, 3 bases at V and 0 bases at J, with 9 bases in the middle. Germline CDR1 KGHSH, CDR2 LQKENI.

Remarks on this clone: This same CDR3 is encoded by further DNA sequences in the sample. The CDR3 region has the DNA TGTGCCAGCAGTGAATTAGCGGGAGGCCACAATGAGCAGTTCTTC. Amino acid sequence: CASSELAGGHNEQFF. This chain links TRBV25-1 with TRBJ2-1, with 10 bases that match TRBD2. Germline V gene data show CDR1 as MGHDK and CDR2 as SYGVNS. This CDR3 spans 15 amino acids. V dropped 1 base and J dropped 5; count of bases not matched to a gene: 2. Using reference TRBV25-1 and TRBJ2-1 for the parts outside the CDR3, the full variable domain is EADIYQTPRYLVIGTGKKITLECSQTMGHDKMYWYQQDPGMELHLIHYSYGVNSTEKGDLSSESTVSRIRTEHFPLTLESARPSHTSQYLCASSELAGGHNEQFFGPGTRLTVL.